This passage covers 29 T cell receptor beta chains from one sample sequenced in a study of cytomegalovirus exposure and HLA in healthy donors. The PCR employed 60 Vbeta primers together with 13 Jbeta primers. Profiling relied on immunoSEQ multiplex PCR, and the TCRdb table lists in-frame clones only, not all of them. Counted here are 90,000 to 100,000 clones, around 69% occurring once; the ten biggest clones make up about 3.9%. The sample was PBMCs. The origin of the receptors is a man younger than 45 in good health and CMV-seronegative.

In this sample, this clone turned up once. V and J are TRBV19 and TRBJ1-5; tentative D call: TRBD1 (6 bases). CDR3 size: 14 residues. CDR1 is LNHDA and CDR2 is SQIVND in the germline V gene (reference sequence). Between the trimmed V and J ends, which lost 3 bases and 5 bases, there was a span of 11 bases. The CDR3 loop is CASSMGGGYQPQHF. DNA for the CDR3: TGTGCCAGTAGTATGGGGGGGGGCTATCAGCCCCAGCATTTT.

This clone turned up a few times. This CDR3 is also generated by other DNA sequences in the sample. The chain is built from TRBV7-2 and TRBJ2-5; D is perhaps TRBD2 (7 bases). The germline V and J ends were trimmed by 5 bases and 5 bases, with 12 bases remaining between them. The length of the CDR3 is 13 residues. Germline V CDR1 and CDR2: SGHTA, FQGNSA. The CDR3 spells CASSRGARETQYF. The CDR3 nucleotides read TGTGCCAGCAGCCGGGGGGCACGGGAGACCCAGTACTTC.

This clone was seen more than once but under ten times. The chain has TRBV28 and TRBJ1-1; 7 bases match TRBD1. Germline V lookup: CDR1 MDHEN, CDR2 SYDVKM. The J segment lost 0 bases and the V segment lost 6 bases, leaving 10 bases of the junction unmatched. The CDR3 consists of 16 residues. The CDR3 loop reads CASSSGTVDLNTEAFF. The DNA of the CDR3 is TGTGCCAGCAGCTCCGGGACAGTGGACCTGAACACTGAAGCTTTCTTT.

The gene calls are TRBV11-3 and TRBJ1-1; a weak D match, TRBD1 (5 bases). Germline V CDR1 and CDR2: SGHNT, YENEEA. The CDR3 totals 13 residues. Trimming stripped 5 bases from V and 5 bases from J, with 12 bases between. This chain's CDR3 is CASSPDRATEAFF. For the CDR3, the DNA is TGTGCCAGCAGCCCCGACAGAGCGACTGAAGCTTTCTTT.

This clone was recorded a few times. An end of the junction does not agree with germline; a read error may underlie this. The DNA of the CDR3 is TGTGCTAGCAGCTTAACGGGACAGTCTGAAGCTTTCTTT. The encoded protein is CASSLTGQSEAFF. The chain links TRBV7-7 to TRBJ1-1; the match to TRBD1 covers 7 bases. Germline-derived CDR1 and CDR2 are SSHAT and FNYEAQ (reference sequence). The length of the CDR3 is 13 residues.

There are a few counts of this clone. This CDR3 reads CASSFTGGRLSYEQYF. CDR3 nucleotides: TGTGCCAGCAGTTTTACAGGGGGCAGGTTGTCCTACGAGCAGTACTTC. V is TRBV27 and J is TRBJ2-7, with 9 positions matching TRBD1. This CDR3 spans 16 amino acids. Germline CDR1 reads MNHEY; CDR2 reads SMNVEV (reference sequence). V was clipped by 3 bases and J by 1 base; unmatched bases: 7.

This sequence joins TRBV27 and TRBJ1-2; D ambiguous. Looked up from germline, CDR1 is MNHEY and CDR2 is SMNVEV (reference sequence). Trimming removed 1 base at V and 7 bases at J, with 19 bases between. The CDR3 has 16 residues. The CDR3 here is CASSLLSTAAGSGYTF. In DNA, the CDR3 is TGTGCCAGCAGTTTATTATCCACGGCCGCGGGGAGTGGCTACACCTTC.

The chain joins TRBV6-6 to TRBJ1-6, with D unclear. The V and J ends lost 0 bases and 10 bases respectively, with 7 bases between them. The CDR3 is 13 residues long. Germline V CDR1 and CDR2: MNHNY, SVGAGI (reference sequence). The CDR3 spells CASSYSSASPLHF. The CDR3 region has the DNA TGTGCCAGCAGTTACTCGAGTGCCTCACCCCTCCACTTT.

The chain combines TRBV10-2 with TRBJ2-7; 9 positions match TRBD2. The CDR3 length is 14 residues. In germline, CDR1 is WSHSY, CDR2 SAAADI. V gave up 7 bases and J gave up 6 bases; unmatched junction bases: 10. The CDR3 reads CASTDLGLAPEQYF. Written as DNA, the CDR3 is TGCGCCAGCACGGATTTGGGACTAGCACCCGAGCAGTACTTC.

V gene TRBV7-9 combines with J gene TRBJ2-3; TRBD2 is a possible D gene (5 bases). The V gene's germline CDR1 is SEHNR and CDR2 FQNEAQ (reference sequence). Trimming stripped 6 bases from V and 0 bases from J, with 16 bases between. CDR3 length: 16 residues. CDR3 residues: CASSYASGFSTDTQYF. The CDR3, as DNA: TGTGCCAGCAGTTATGCATCGGGGTTTAGCACAGATACGCAGTATTTT.

DNA for the CDR3: TGTGCCAGGGACCCCCGGGAGGCCGGGGAGCTGTTTTTT. It encodes CARDPREAGELFF. The V gene is TRBV7-8, the J gene TRBJ2-2, with TRBD2 matching 7 bases. CDR1 and CDR2 (germline): SGHVS, FQNEAQ. With V trimmed by 9 bases and J by 6 bases, 7 bases remained unmatched. The CDR3 runs to 13 residues.

The rearrangement joins TRBV6-1 to TRBJ2-7; 11 bases agree with TRBD2. This CDR3 has 15 amino acids. With 4 bases clipped from V and 4 bases from J, the junction kept 6 bases outside the gene matches. Germline values: CDR1 MNHNS, CDR2 SASEGT. The CDR3 region is CASSGLAGGSYEQYF. For the CDR3, the DNA is TGTGCCAGCAGTGGGCTAGCGGGAGGTTCATACGAGCAGTACTTC.

The J gene is TRBJ2-1, the V gene TRBV5-4, with 7 bases aligning to TRBD1. Per germline, CDR1 SGHNT and CDR2 YYREEE (reference sequence). CDR3 size: 13 residues. Trimming cost V 4 bases and J 5 bases; bases outside gene matches: 3. CDR3 bases: TGTGCCAGCAGCCCTACAGGGGACAATGAGCAGTTCTTC. Its protein product is CASSPTGDNEQFF.

This clone was picked up one time. The CDR3 sequence is CASSVESRAGGRTGELFF. DNA for the CDR3: TGTGCCAGCAGCGTAGAATCTCGGGCGGGGGGACGAACCGGGGAGCTGTTTTTT. The chain has TRBV9 and TRBJ2-2; 8 nucleotides match TRBD2. Looked up from germline, CDR1 is SGDLS and CDR2 is YYNGEE. This CDR3 comprises 18 residues. The V gene end was trimmed by 0 bases and the J gene end by 5 bases; junction bases not matched to a gene: 12.

In its sample, this clone was seen once. The rearrangement uses TRBV7-2 and TRBJ2-3; no reliable D call. Trimming stripped 5 bases from V and 5 bases from J, with 14 bases between. Germline lookup yields CDR1 SGHTA and CDR2 FQGNSA. The CDR3 consists of 14 residues. The CDR3 loop is CASSPGHGGDTQYF. The CDR3 region has the DNA TGTGCCAGCAGCCCCGGTCACGGCGGAGATACGCAGTATTTT.

CDR3 bases: TGTGCGACCGGGACAGGGGATCAGCCCCAGCATTTT. Translating it yields CATGTGDQPQHF. V gene TRBV28 combines with J gene TRBJ1-5; 10 nucleotides line up with TRBD1. The length of the CDR3 is 12 residues. The germline gives CDR1 MDHEN, CDR2 SYDVKM.

The chain joins TRBV6-5 to TRBJ1-6, with D possibly TRBD1 on 5 matching bases. V was clipped by 2 bases and J by 5 bases, with 13 bases between them. Germline V CDR1 and CDR2: MNHEY, SVGAGI. The CDR3 is 16 residues long. The CDR3 sequence is CASSYLGWGDNSPLHF. In nucleotides, the CDR3 is TGTGCCAGCAGTTACCTCGGGTGGGGCGATAATTCACCCCTCCACTTT.

Details on this clone: Other DNA sequences within the sample encode an identical CDR3. The J gene is TRBJ2-3, the V gene TRBV6-4; 10 bases line up with TRBD2. Per the germline V gene, CDR1 is MRHNA and CDR2 is SNTAGT. The CDR3 length is 15 residues. V gave up 0 bases and J gave up 4 bases; unmatched junction bases: 1. The CDR3 nucleotides are TGTGCCAGCAGTGACTCTAGCGGGGGGCCAGATACGCAGTATTTT. Translation: CASSDSSGGPDTQYF.

This chain connects TRBV5-1 to TRBJ2-2, with 9 bases that match TRBD2. V lost 4 bases to trimming and J lost 6 bases; unmatched junction nucleotides: 7. CDR3 length equals 15 residues. Germline V lookup: CDR1 SGHRS, CDR2 YFSETQ. CDR3 bases: TGCGCCAGCAGCGGACTAGCGACTGACGCCGGGGAGCTGTTTTTT. It yields the protein CASSGLATDAGELFF. Based on the CDR3 plus reference TRBV5-1 and TRBJ2-2, the full variable domain is KAGVTQTPRYLIKTRGQQVTLSCSPISGHRSVSWYQQTPGQGLQFLFEYFSETQRNKGNFPGRFSGRQFSNSRSEMNVSTLELGDSALYLCASSGLATDAGELFFGEGSRLTVL.

The DNA of the CDR3 is TGTGCCAGCAGTTTAGGCAGAACCTACGAGCAGTACTTC. It codes for CASSLGRTYEQYF. The genes are TRBV27 and TRBJ2-7; D is uncertain. Trimming cost V 2 bases and J 2 bases, with 7 bases left between them. CDR1 and CDR2 from the germline V gene are MNHEY and SMNVEV (reference sequence). There are 13 residues in the CDR3.

The chain combines TRBV18 with TRBJ2-7, with D maybe TRBD1 (5 bases). Looked up from germline, CDR1 is KGHSH and CDR2 is LQKENI. The CDR3 loop spans 14 amino acids. V shed 1 base and J shed 0 bases, with 7 bases lying between them. The CDR3 DNA is TGTGCCAGCTCACCACTGGACAACTCCTACGAGCAGTACTTC. This encodes CASSPLDNSYEQYF. The full variable domain, with the rest looked up from reference TRBV18 and TRBJ2-7, is NAGVMQNPRHLVRRRGQEARLRCSPMKGHSHVYWYRQLPEEGLKFMVYLQKENIIDESGMPKERFSAEFPKEGPSILRIQQVVRGDSAAYFCASSPLDNSYEQYFGPGTRLTVT.

This chain connects TRBV7-3 to TRBJ2-3; 11 bases fit TRBD2. Germline V gene data show CDR1 as SGHTA and CDR2 as FQGTGA. This CDR3 spans 18 amino acids. J lost 1 base, V lost 4 bases, and 10 bases had no gene match. Here the CDR3 DNA reads TGTGCCAGCAGCTCCGAGCCGGGACTAGCGGAACGCACAGATACGCAGTATTTT. This codes for CASSSEPGLAERTDTQYF.

CDR3 DNA sequence: TGTGCCAGCAGCGTAACAGGTAGCTCCTACGAGCAGTACTTC. Translated: CASSVTGSSYEQYF. This chain joins TRBV9 and TRBJ2-7; a possible D gene is TRBD1 (5 bases). Trimming cost V 1 base and J 0 bases, with 8 bases left between them. The germline gives CDR1 SGDLS, CDR2 YYNGEE. The CDR3 is 14 amino acids.

The CDR3 sequence is CASSQGSRGQPQHF. The CDR3 nucleotides are TGTGCCAGCAGCCAAGGGTCCAGGGGGCAGCCCCAGCATTTT. The V and J genes are TRBV4-2 and TRBJ1-5, with TRBD1 matching 7 bases. V was pared by 1 base and J by 7 bases, with 4 bases of the junction left unmatched. CDR1 and CDR2 (germline): LGHNA, YNFKEQ. The CDR3 length is 14 residues.

Here the CDR3 reads CASSQPGTRINGYTF. CDR3 coding DNA: TGCGCCAGCAGCCAACCGGGTACACGGATCAATGGCTACACCTTC. The chain recombines TRBV4-3 with TRBJ1-2; D is unresolved. Per the germline V gene, CDR1 is LGHNA and CDR2 is YSLEER. Trimming took 2 bases from V and 6 from J, leaving 16 bases between them. This CDR3 contains 15 residues.

This clone was detected once. J is TRBJ2-5 and V is TRBV21-1; the table gives TRBD2 as D, unverified against the DNA. TRBV21-1 is recorded as a pseudogene. The CDR3 covers 21 residues. The CDR3 spells CASSKGVRRSLAGGIVETQYF. CDR3 nucleotide sequence: TGTGCCAGCAGCAAAGGGGTACGCAGGAGTCTAGCGGGAGGGATCGTGGAGACCCAGTACTTC.

This sequence joins TRBV6-5 and TRBJ2-5; D uncertain. The CDR3 contains 14 residues. Germline CDR1 reads MNHEY; CDR2 reads SVGAGI. V lost 1 base to trimming and J lost 5 bases, with 11 bases between them. CDR3 sequence: CASSYYGLWETQYF. In DNA, the CDR3 is TGTGCCAGCAGTTACTACGGGTTGTGGGAGACCCAGTACTTC.

The J gene is TRBJ1-5, the V gene TRBV19, with 7 bases matching TRBD1. The CDR3 covers 12 residues. Germline lookup yields CDR1 LNHDA and CDR2 SQIVND (reference sequence). Germline trimming cut 11 bases from V and 6 bases from J; bases unmatched to any gene: 7. CDR3 amino acids: CAAGGWGQPQHF. In DNA form, the CDR3 reads TGTGCCGCAGGGGGGTGGGGTCAGCCCCAGCATTTT.

This clone was detected only a few times. The rearrangement uses TRBV11-2 and TRBJ1-1, with 9 bases identical to TRBD1. The germline V gene has CDR1 SGHAT and CDR2 FQNNGV. The CDR3 is 13 residues long. Trimming took 0 bases from V and 11 from J; bases not matched to a gene: 4. The DNA of the CDR3 is TGTGCCAGCAGCTTAGAAGGACAGGGGAGGGCTTTCTTT. Amino acid sequence: CASSLEGQGRAFF.